A single sample is the source of the 26 T cell receptor beta chains below, sequenced in a study of blood T cell repertoires in COVID-19. The repertoire was sequenced with immunoSEQ multiplex PCR; TCRdb's copy has only in-frame clones and lacks some. The table has just over 50,000 clones, about 90% seen once. The sample comprised peripheral blood. The receptor source for this set is a human donor with active COVID-19. The donor label of this sample is uncertain.

This chain joins TRBV5-4 and TRBJ2-1; 7 bases match TRBD2. CDR3 length: 14 residues. V lost 5 bases, J lost 8 bases, and 10 bases stayed unmatched. Germline CDR1 reads SGHNT; CDR2 reads YYREEE (reference sequence). CDR3: CASRQAGSTDEQFF. CDR3 nucleotides: TGTGCCAGCAGGCAAGCGGGGAGTACGGATGAGCAGTTCTTC.

The chain carries TRBV29-1 and TRBJ2-2, with 8 bases identical to TRBD1. The germline V gene has CDR1 SQVTM and CDR2 ANQGSEA. The V gene end was trimmed by 1 base and the J gene end by 5 bases; junction bases not matched to a gene: 3. This CDR3 has 14 residues. DNA for the CDR3: TGCAGCGTTGAAGTAGGACAGGGAACCGGGGAGCTGTTTTTT. The encoded protein is CSVEVGQGTGELFF.

This clone appeared once. The rearrangement joins TRBV27 to TRBJ1-1, with TRBD1 matching 10 bases. Germline loops: CDR1 MNHEY, CDR2 SMNVEV (reference sequence). Trimming removed 7 bases from V and 6 bases from J; junction bases left unmatched: 11. The CDR3 is 15 amino acids. The CDR3 loop is CASKRQGALKSEAFF. In nucleotides, the CDR3 is TGTGCCAGCAAAAGACAGGGGGCGCTTAAGTCTGAAGCTTTCTTT.

This rearrangement joins TRBV2 to TRBJ2-1; 11 positions agree with TRBD2. This CDR3 spans 16 amino acids. The V gene's germline CDR1 is SNHLY and CDR2 FYNNEI. V dropped 6 bases and J dropped 4; count of bases not matched to a gene: 8. CDR3 sequence (DNA): TGTGCCAGCAGGCACGGGACTAGCGGTATATACAATGAGCAGTTCTTC. As protein: CASRHGTSGIYNEQFF.

V usage is TRBV2 and J usage is TRBJ1-1; D might be TRBD1 (6 bases). Trimming shortened V by 4 bases and J by 5 bases, and 11 bases separated the two germline ends. Germline CDR1 reads SNHLY; CDR2 reads FYNNEI. This CDR3 comprises 13 residues. The CDR3 spells CASSGTGFTEAFF. The DNA for the CDR3 is TGTGCCAGCAGTGGTACAGGGTTTACTGAAGCTTTCTTT.

This clone has a single count. J is TRBJ2-5 and V is TRBV6-6; D remains ambiguous. This CDR3 spans 12 amino acids. CDR1 is MNHNY, CDR2 SVGAGI, per germline (reference sequence). V lost 9 bases to trimming and J lost 5 bases, with 13 bases between them. The CDR3 nucleotides read TGTGCCAGTGGAGTGGCCGGGGAGACCCAGTACTTC. Encoded protein: CASGVAGETQYF.

This chain uses TRBV5-1 with TRBJ2-1, with D possibly TRBD2 on 5 matching bases. Germline lookup yields CDR1 SGHRS and CDR2 YFSETQ. The CDR3 has 17 amino acids. The germline V and J ends were trimmed by 4 bases and 0 bases, with 17 bases remaining between them. The CDR3 loop is CASSRGSLLSSYNEQFF. CDR3 nucleotides: TGCGCCAGCAGCCGAGGGTCACTCCTTAGCTCCTACAATGAGCAGTTCTTC.

This rearrangement joins TRBV11-3 to TRBJ2-1, with 8 bases fitting TRBD1. V lost 3 bases, J lost 7 bases, and 8 bases stayed unmatched. CDR3 length equals 15 residues. The germline CDR1 and CDR2 sequences are SGHNT and YENEEA. CDR3 DNA sequence: TGTGCCAGCAGCTTGGGTAGGACAGGGCTGAATGAGCAGTTCTTC. Translating gives CASSLGRTGLNEQFF.

This chain connects TRBV11-2 to TRBJ2-2; 10 nucleotides align to TRBD2. This CDR3 has 14 amino acids. In germline, CDR1 is SGHAT, CDR2 FQNNGV. V gave up 3 bases and J gave up 6 bases; unmatched junction bases: 1. Here the CDR3 DNA reads TGTGCCAGCAGCTTTAGCGGGGGGCCCGGGGAGCTGTTTTTT. This codes for CASSFSGGPGELFF. The full variable domain, rest sourced from reference TRBV11-2 and TRBJ2-2, is EAGVAQSPRYKIIEKRQSVAFWCNPISGHATLYWYQQILGQGPKLLIQFQNNGVVDDSQLPKDRFSAERLKGVDSTLKIQPAKLEDSAVYLCASSFSGGPGELFFGEGSRLTVL.

The V gene is TRBV7-8, the J gene TRBJ1-2, with D hard to call. The CDR3 is 12 amino acids. CDR1 and CDR2 (germline): SGHVS, FQNEAQ. Trimming took off 5 bases at V and 7 bases at J, with 11 bases between the two ends. The CDR3 DNA sequence: TGTGCCAGCAGCACGGGAGGAAGTGGCTACACCTTC. It encodes CASSTGGSGYTF. Combining the CDR3 with reference TRBV7-8 and TRBJ1-2 gives the whole variable domain GAGVSQSPRYKVAKRGQDVALRCDPISGHVSLFWYQQALGQGPEFLTYFQNEAQLDKSGLPSDRFFAERPEGSVSTLKIQRTQQEDSAVYLCASSTGGSGYTFGSGTRLTVV.

This clone was seen a handful of times. The rearrangement links TRBV3-1 (or the pseudogene TRBV3-2) to TRBJ1-6; D uncertain. This CDR3 comprises 14 residues. From germline, CDR1 is LGHDT and CDR2 YNNKEL (reference sequence). Deletions cut 0 bases from V and 9 bases from J, with 9 bases between. CDR3 nucleotides: TGTGCCAGCAGCCAAGAAGGATGGAGTTCACCCCTCCACTTT. Translation gives CASSQEGWSSPLHF.

The V and J genes are TRBV19 and TRBJ1-5; TRBD1 agrees at 7 bases. V was pared by 3 bases and J by 2 bases, with 4 bases of the junction left unmatched. CDR1 is LNHDA and CDR2 is SQIVND in the germline V gene (reference sequence). The CDR3 consists of 15 residues. The CDR3, as DNA: TGTGCCAGTAGTATTTACGGACAGGGCAATCAGCCCCAGCATTTT. Translated: CASSIYGQGNQPQHF.

The chain has TRBV24-1 and TRBJ2-5; a possible D gene is TRBD1 (6 bases). Trimming removed 1 base from V and 2 bases from J, with 10 bases in between. CDR3 length: 15 amino acids. Looked up from germline, CDR1 is KGHDR and CDR2 is SFDVKD. The CDR3: CATSDFATGQETQYF. The CDR3 nucleotides read TGTGCCACCAGTGATTTTGCGACAGGTCAAGAGACCCAGTACTTC.

The chain employs TRBV7-2 and TRBJ2-5; D may correspond to TRBD1 or TRBD2 (6 bases each). This CDR3 comprises 13 residues. Germline lookup yields CDR1 SGHTA and CDR2 FQGNSA. Trimming cost V 8 bases and J 6 bases, with 16 bases left between them. CDR3 bases: TGTGCCAGCGGCCTAGGGGGGCAAAAGACCCAGTACTTC. Protein product: CASGLGGQKTQYF. Complete variable domain (other parts from reference TRBV7-2 and TRBJ2-5): GAGVSQSPSNKVTEKGKDVELRCDPISGHTALYWYRQSLGQGLEFLIYFQGNSAPDKSGLPSDRFSAERTGGSVSTLTIQRTQQEDSAVYLCASGLGGQKTQYFGPGTRLLVL.

This chain's CDR3 is CATSSGILNTEAFF. In nucleotides, the CDR3 is TGTGCCACCAGCAGTGGCATCCTGAACACTGAAGCTTTCTTT. V gene TRBV15 combines with J gene TRBJ1-1; no definite D call. V was shortened by 3 bases and J by 0 bases, with 8 bases between the two germline ends. CDR1 is LNHNV, CDR2 YYDKDF, per germline (reference sequence). The CDR3 loop spans 14 amino acids.

The genes are TRBV19 and TRBJ2-3, with 8 bases matching TRBD2. Germline loops: CDR1 LNHDA, CDR2 SQIVND (reference sequence). V lost 0 bases, J lost 1 base, and 3 bases stayed unmatched. The CDR3 extends over 16 amino acids. The CDR3 sequence: CASSIDGSGGTDTQYF. The DNA of the CDR3 is TGTGCCAGTAGTATAGATGGTAGCGGGGGCACAGATACGCAGTATTTT.

V and J are TRBV7-9 and TRBJ2-7, with D possibly being TRBD1 (6 bases). CDR1 is SEHNR and CDR2 is FQNEAQ in the germline V gene (reference sequence). The V gene lost 5 bases and the J gene lost 2 bases, with 13 bases spanning the gap. The CDR3 totals 14 residues. The CDR3 DNA is TGTGCCAGCAGCACCGGACAGCATCCCTACGAGCAGTACTTC. Protein sequence: CASSTGQHPYEQYF.

In DNA form, the CDR3 reads TGTGCCAGCAGCACCTACGCCGGGACCTACAATGAGCAGTTCTTC. The encoded protein is CASSTYAGTYNEQFF. The V call is TRBV9, the J call TRBJ2-1; a weak D match, TRBD2 (5 bases). This CDR3 comprises 15 residues. V lost 4 bases and J 2 bases, leaving 13 bases between the germline ends. CDR1 is SGDLS and CDR2 is YYNGEE in the germline V gene.

V gene TRBV11-2 combines with J gene TRBJ2-3; 12 bases agree with TRBD2. V was clipped by 4 bases and J by 0 bases; unmatched bases: 11. Germline V gene data show CDR1 as SGHAT and CDR2 as FQNNGV. The CDR3 totals 19 residues. The CDR3 nucleotides are TGTGCCAGCAGCTCGACTAGGACTAGCGGGGTCGCTAGCACAGATACGCAGTATTTT. It yields the protein CASSSTRTSGVASTDTQYF.

The chain recombines TRBV18 with TRBJ2-4; D is possibly TRBD2 (6 bases). V was clipped by 6 bases and J by 10 bases, with 22 bases between them. CDR1 and CDR2 from the germline V gene are KGHSH and LQKENI. The CDR3 covers 15 residues. CDR3 sequence (DNA): TGTGCCAGCTCCGCGCAACCGGCAGGGAGGAAGATTCAGTACTTC. Protein sequence: CASSAQPAGRKIQYF.

On this clone itself: One end of the junction fails to match germline, which may point to a read error. V gene TRBV13 combines with J gene TRBJ2-7, with 9 bases matching TRBD1. Germline V CDR1 and CDR2: PRHDT, FYEKMQ (reference sequence). CDR3 length: 12 residues. The CDR3 spells CASSLGQGSLGF. The CDR3 bases are TGTGCCAGCAGCCTAGGACAGGGGTCCCTCGGCTTC.

The V and J genes are TRBV7-8 and TRBJ2-7; 10 positions agree with TRBD2. Germline values: CDR1 SGHVS, CDR2 FQNEAQ. With 1 base clipped from V and 3 bases from J, the junction kept 3 bases outside the gene matches. CDR3 length: 15 amino acids. The CDR3 is CASSLGASGGYEQYF. The CDR3 DNA reads as TGTGCCAGCAGCTTAGGGGCTAGCGGGGGCTACGAGCAGTACTTC. Looking up the rest from reference TRBV7-8 and TRBJ2-7 gives the full variable domain: GAGVSQSPRYKVAKRGQDVALRCDPISGHVSLFWYQQALGQGPEFLTYFQNEAQLDKSGLPSDRFFAERPEGSVSTLKIQRTQQEDSAVYLCASSLGASGGYEQYFGPGTRLTVT.

A remark on this clone: One end of the junction is discordant with germline, which a read error may explain. For the CDR3, the DNA is TGCGCCAGCAGCTCCACCCCTACTAGCGGGGGGAACCAAAAGACCCAGTACTTC. Protein sequence: CASSSTPTSGGNQKTQYF. The rearrangement links TRBV5-1 to TRBJ2-5, with 12 bases aligning to TRBD2. CDR1 and CDR2 from the germline V gene are SGHRS and YFSETQ. The CDR3 has 18 amino acids. The full variable domain, rest sourced from reference TRBV5-1 and TRBJ2-5, is KAGVTQTPRYLIKTRGQQVTLSCSPISGHRSVSWYQQTPGQGLQFLFEYFSETQRNKGNFPGRFSGRQFSNSRSEMNVSTLELGDSALYLCASSSTPTSGGNQKTQYFGPGTRLLVL.

This chain joins TRBV4-2 and TRBJ1-3; 9 bases line up with TRBD1. Germline V gene sequence: CDR1 LGHNA, CDR2 YNFKEQ. The trim removed 4 bases at V and 6 bases at J, leaving 7 bases unmatched. The CDR3 loop spans 15 amino acids. The CDR3, as DNA: TGTGCCAGCAGCCCCCGACAGGGGGACGAAAACACCATATATTTT. As protein: CASSPRQGDENTIYF.

The rearrangement links TRBV7-2 to TRBJ1-5; D unresolved. This CDR3 is built from 14 residues. Germline loops: CDR1 SGHTA, CDR2 FQGNSA. Trimming left V 1 base short and J 3 bases short, with 7 bases between. For the CDR3, the DNA is TGTGCCAGCAGCTTAGGAGGTTTCAATCAGCCCCAGCATTTT. As protein: CASSLGGFNQPQHF.

This chain uses TRBV3-1 (or the pseudogene TRBV3-2) with TRBJ1-1; 10 nucleotides match TRBD1. Germline V gene sequence: CDR1 LGHDT, CDR2 YNNKEL (reference sequence). This CDR3 region has 16 residues. V gave up 7 bases and J gave up 4 bases; unmatched junction bases: 12. For the CDR3, the DNA is TGTGCCAGCATTCCCTCCCGGACAGGGGGTGGCACTGAAGCTTTCTTT. Encoded protein: CASIPSRTGGGTEAFF.